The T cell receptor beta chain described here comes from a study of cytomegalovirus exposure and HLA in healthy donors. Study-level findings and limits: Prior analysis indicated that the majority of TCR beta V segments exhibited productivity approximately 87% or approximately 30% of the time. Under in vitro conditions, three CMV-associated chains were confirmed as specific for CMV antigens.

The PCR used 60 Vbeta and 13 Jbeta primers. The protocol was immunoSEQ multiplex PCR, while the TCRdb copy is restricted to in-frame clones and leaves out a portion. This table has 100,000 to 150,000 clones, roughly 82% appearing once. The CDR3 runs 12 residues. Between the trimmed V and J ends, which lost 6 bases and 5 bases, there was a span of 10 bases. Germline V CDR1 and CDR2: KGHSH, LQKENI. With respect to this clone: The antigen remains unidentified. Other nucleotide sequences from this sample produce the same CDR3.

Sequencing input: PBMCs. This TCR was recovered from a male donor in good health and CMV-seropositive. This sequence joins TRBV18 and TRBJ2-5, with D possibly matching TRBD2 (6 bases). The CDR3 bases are TGTGCCAGCTCCCCCGGAGGGGAGACCCAGTACTTC. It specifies CASSPGGETQYF.